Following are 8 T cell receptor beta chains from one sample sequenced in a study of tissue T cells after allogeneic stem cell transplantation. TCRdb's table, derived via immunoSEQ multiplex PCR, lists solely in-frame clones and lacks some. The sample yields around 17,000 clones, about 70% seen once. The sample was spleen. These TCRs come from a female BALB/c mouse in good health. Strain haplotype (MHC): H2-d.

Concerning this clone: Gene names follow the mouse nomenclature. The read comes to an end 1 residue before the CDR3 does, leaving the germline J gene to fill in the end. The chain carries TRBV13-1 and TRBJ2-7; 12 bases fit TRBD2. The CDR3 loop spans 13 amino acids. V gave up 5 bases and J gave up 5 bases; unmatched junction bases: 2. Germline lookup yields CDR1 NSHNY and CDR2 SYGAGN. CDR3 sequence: CASSRLGGHEQYF. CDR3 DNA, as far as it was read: TGTGCCAGCAGCCGACTGGGGGGGCATGAACAGTAC.

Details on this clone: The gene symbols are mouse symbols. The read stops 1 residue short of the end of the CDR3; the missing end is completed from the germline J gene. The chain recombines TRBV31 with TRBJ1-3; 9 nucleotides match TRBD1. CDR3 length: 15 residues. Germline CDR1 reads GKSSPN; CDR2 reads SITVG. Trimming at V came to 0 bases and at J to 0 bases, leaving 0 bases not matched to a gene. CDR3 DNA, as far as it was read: TGTGCCTGGAGTCTGGGACAGGGTTCTGGAAATACGCTCTAT. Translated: CAWSLGQGSGNTLY. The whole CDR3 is CAWSLGQGSGNTLYF.

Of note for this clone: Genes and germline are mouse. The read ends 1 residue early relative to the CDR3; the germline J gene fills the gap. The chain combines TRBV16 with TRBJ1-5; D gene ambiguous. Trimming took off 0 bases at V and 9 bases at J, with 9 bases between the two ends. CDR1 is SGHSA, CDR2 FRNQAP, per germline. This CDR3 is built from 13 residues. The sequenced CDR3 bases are TGTGCAAGCAGCTTAGATCTTGAGGGGGCTCCGCTT. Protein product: CASSLDLEGAPL. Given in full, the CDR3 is CASSLDLEGAPLF.

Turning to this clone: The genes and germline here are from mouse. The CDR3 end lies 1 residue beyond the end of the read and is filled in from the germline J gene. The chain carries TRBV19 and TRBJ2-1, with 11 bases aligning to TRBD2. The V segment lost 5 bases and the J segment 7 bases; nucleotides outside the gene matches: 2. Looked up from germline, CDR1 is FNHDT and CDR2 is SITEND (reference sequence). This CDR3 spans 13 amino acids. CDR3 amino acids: CASRGTGGAEQFF. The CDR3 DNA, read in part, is TGTGCCAGCAGGGGGACTGGGGGCGCTGAGCAGTTC.

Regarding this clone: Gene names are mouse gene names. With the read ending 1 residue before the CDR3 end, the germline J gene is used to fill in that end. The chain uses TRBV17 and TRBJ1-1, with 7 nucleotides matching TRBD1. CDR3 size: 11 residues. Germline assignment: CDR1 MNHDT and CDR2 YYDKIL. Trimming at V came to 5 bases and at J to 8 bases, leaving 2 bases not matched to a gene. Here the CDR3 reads CASSDRVEVFF. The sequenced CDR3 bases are TGTGCTAGCAGTGACAGGGTGGAAGTCTTC.

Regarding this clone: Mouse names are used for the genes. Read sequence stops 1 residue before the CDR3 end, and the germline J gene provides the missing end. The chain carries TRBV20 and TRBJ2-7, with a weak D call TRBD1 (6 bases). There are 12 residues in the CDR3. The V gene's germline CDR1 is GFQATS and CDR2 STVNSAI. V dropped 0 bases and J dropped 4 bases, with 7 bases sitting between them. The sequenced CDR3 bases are TGTGGTGCTAGGGAAGACAGGTATGAACAGTAC. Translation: CGAREDRYEQY. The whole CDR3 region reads CGAREDRYEQYF.

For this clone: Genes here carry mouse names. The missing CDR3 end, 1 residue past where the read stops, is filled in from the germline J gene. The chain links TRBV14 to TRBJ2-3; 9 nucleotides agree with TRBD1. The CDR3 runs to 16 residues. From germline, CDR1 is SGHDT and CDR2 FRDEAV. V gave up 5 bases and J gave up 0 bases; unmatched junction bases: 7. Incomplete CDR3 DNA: TGTGCCAGCAGCCTGGGACAGGGCCCTAGTGCAGAAACGCTGTAT. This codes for CASSLGQGPSAETLY. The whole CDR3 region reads CASSLGQGPSAETLYF.

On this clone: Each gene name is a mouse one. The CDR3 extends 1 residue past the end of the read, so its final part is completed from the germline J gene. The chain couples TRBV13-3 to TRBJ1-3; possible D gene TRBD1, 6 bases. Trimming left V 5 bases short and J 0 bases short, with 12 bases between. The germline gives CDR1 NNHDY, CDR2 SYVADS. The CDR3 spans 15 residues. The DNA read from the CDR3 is TGTGCCAGCAGCACGGGACATGATTCTGGAAATACGCTCTAT. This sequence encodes CASSTGHDSGNTLY. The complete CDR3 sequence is CASSTGHDSGNTLYF.